This T cell receptor (beta chain) was profiled in a study of post-analysis software for immune sequencing data (dated by TCRdb to 2014 to 2015). With respect to the entire study: Relapsing-remitting, secondary progressive and progressive-relapsing multiple sclerosis were recorded as disease courses, and subtype annotation was lacking for some patients. A subset of samples was prepared in parallel using single-end sample barcoding, then pooled and co-amplified after Illumina adapter ligation. Patient repertoires were compared against roughly 12 previously published healthy control repertoires from donors aged about 6 to 28 years. Points the paper makes about the study in general: The control group was slightly older than the multiple sclerosis patient group. Compared with controls, multiple sclerosis patients had significantly lower normalized Chao1 diversity, a finding suggesting substantial peripheral T-cell clonal expansion. When samples were clustered directly using the F measure, samples prepared in the same batch co-clustered strongly, which prompted a batch-effect correction. Roughly 5 TRBV segments, including TRBV5-6, TRBV5-1 and TRBV20-1, were significantly more frequent in patients than controls.

Spanning cysteine to phenylalanine, the CDR3 consists of 15 amino acids. The sequence is cut down to CDR3 DNA, 45 bases in frame from base 1. The germline V gene provides CDR1 SQVTM and CDR2 ANQGSEA. The V and J ends are trimmed by 6 bases and 0 bases, leaving 18 bases between them. To demonstrate the VDJtools post-analysis software, TCR beta repertoires were profiled from the peripheral blood of more than ten young patients with multiple sclerosis. The multiple sclerosis patients were children and adolescents between about 6 and 16 years of age. The protocol used for the library was PCR. The reads were generated on an Illumina HiSeq 2500. To reduce PCR and sequencing biases, unique molecular identifiers were built into the TCR beta cDNA libraries. Every 1 to 10 million input T cells yielded approximately 500,000 cDNA molecules, meaning each molecule approximated one T cell. The patient libraries were prepared and sequenced using the same protocol as the earlier healthy control dataset. Within a given batch, samples were prepared together, multiplexed and sequenced on the same HiSeq lane. The authors' pipeline ran thus. Raw barcoded reads were processed with MIGEC, and single-read molecular identifier groups were discarded before consensus assembly and CDR3 extraction. VDJtools was used for post-analysis of the clonotype tables, with diversity normalized by down-sampling every dataset to the smallest sample size. In repertoire overlap clustering, CDR3 amino acid sequences, but not nucleotide sequences, were matched to correct batch-related cross-sample contamination. TCRdb's own reprocessing of the public reads used fastp at Q25 and MiXCR and kept productive beta chains. Entries that share a CDR3 protein sequence are merged under the most common genes and DNA. These V and J calls originate from TCRdb's pipeline instead of the authors' own analysis. The sample yields 740,000 or so distinct CDR3 sequences; under 70% were counted once. Approximately 4.2% of the sample lies in the top ten.

This clonotype was seen ten or more times. The antigen this receptor binds is unknown. It has no much larger one-base neighbor in the sample; base qualities were not kept. Sample: blood. The chain employs TRBV29-1 and TRBJ2-7; TRBD2 could be the D gene, as 6 bases match. This sequence was found in a girl between 5 and 17 years old with multiple sclerosis. The DNA sequence follows: TGCAGCGTGCGGGACGACAGCGCGGGCTCCTACGAGCAGTACTTC. Its coded protein is CSVRDDSAGSYEQYF.